The source of this T cell receptor beta chain is a study of cytomegalovirus exposure and HLA in healthy donors. General observations from the study: Later, an analysis showed that TCR beta chains associated with HLA were more clonally expanded than others that were equally common. Three CMV-associated chains proved CMV antigen-specific in vitro.

Germline CDR1 and CDR2: MRHNA and SNTAGT. Trimming removed 6 bases at V and 2 bases at J, with 15 bases between. CDR3 length: 15 residues. The PCR used 60 Vbeta and 13 Jbeta primers. TCRdb keeps only in-frame clones here, not all; method: immunoSEQ multiplex PCR. Altogether around 180,000 clones are present, approximately 78% being singletons, with the ten largest covering less than 15%. Comment on this clone: Its target is unknown.

The clonotype was recovered from a woman in her forties or fifties in good health and CMV-seropositive. The chain uses TRBV6-4 and TRBJ2-3; a possible D gene is TRBD1 (6 bases). Sequenced material: PBMCs. CDR3 in amino acids: CASSQDSISTDTQYF. The CDR3 DNA follows: TGTGCCAGCAGCCAGGACAGCATCTCCACAGATACGCAGTATTTT.